The 24 T cell receptor beta chains below come from one sample, sequenced in a study of blood T cell repertoires in COVID-19. Repertoires were generated with immunoSEQ multiplex PCR, while TCRdb's copy carries only in-frame clones and drops some. Of 200,000 or so clones in the sample, roughly nine tenths were seen once. The source material was peripheral blood. These receptor sequences come from a woman in her 70s with acute or convalescent COVID-19.

The J gene is TRBJ1-5, the V gene TRBV2; 7 bases are a match to TRBD1. Germline values: CDR1 SNHLY, CDR2 FYNNEI. The length of the CDR3 is 14 residues. Trimming cost V 5 bases and J 4 bases; bases outside gene matches: 5. CDR3 region: CASSLDRNNQPQHF. The CDR3 bases are TGTGCCAGCAGTTTGGACAGGAATAATCAGCCCCAGCATTTT.

The chain joins TRBV7-8 to TRBJ1-2, with D tentatively TRBD1 (6 bases). The CDR3 has 14 amino acids. V lost 3 bases and J lost 8, with 16 bases in between. From germline, CDR1 is SGHVS and CDR2 FQNEAQ. The CDR3 DNA is TGTGCCAGCAGCTTGGGGCTGGGGGCCAGCGGCTACACCTTC. Translated: CASSLGLGASGYTF.

With respect to this clone: The identical CDR3 is also encoded by other nucleotide sequences in the sample. This sequence joins TRBV7-2 and TRBJ2-5, with D possibly TRBD1 on 5 matching bases. The CDR3 consists of 14 residues. Germline CDR1 is SGHTA and CDR2 is FQGNSA. Trimming removed 1 base from V and 2 bases from J, with 8 bases in between. The CDR3 DNA is TGTGCCAGCAGCTTAGTTCAGGGTCAAGAGACCCAGTACTTC. It encodes CASSLVQGQETQYF. The full variable domain, completed using reference TRBV7-2 and TRBJ2-5, is GAGVSQSPSNKVTEKGKDVELRCDPISGHTALYWYRQSLGQGLEFLIYFQGNSAPDKSGLPSDRFSAERTGGSVSTLTIQRTQQEDSAVYLCASSLVQGQETQYFGPGTRLLVL.

In its sample, this clone was seen a few times. V usage is TRBV18 and J usage is TRBJ2-2, with D possibly matching TRBD1 (5 bases). Germline V gene sequence: CDR1 KGHSH, CDR2 LQKENI. V gave up 5 bases and J gave up 2 bases, with 9 bases separating them. The CDR3 totals 14 residues. CDR3 nucleotide sequence: TGTGCCAGCTCATCGACAGCAAACACCGGGGAGCTGTTTTTT. Its protein product is CASSSTANTGELFF.

J is TRBJ1-4 and V is TRBV7-2; no reliable D call. The CDR3 is 17 amino acids. Germline loops: CDR1 SGHTA, CDR2 FQGNSA. V was trimmed by 3 bases and J by 2 bases, leaving 16 bases between them. The chain's CDR3 is CASSFIAGVGTNEKLFF. Here the CDR3 DNA reads TGTGCCAGCAGCTTTATCGCGGGCGTAGGGACTAATGAAAAACTGTTTTTT.

This clone was seen just once. The gene calls are TRBV4-2 and TRBJ2-3; no reliable D call. V dropped 0 bases and J dropped 1 base, with 14 bases sitting between them. Germline CDR1 and CDR2: LGHNA and YNFKEQ. There are 17 residues in the CDR3. CDR3 loop: CASSQDLGNPRTDTQYF. The CDR3 nucleotides are TGTGCCAGCAGCCAAGATCTCGGTAACCCTCGCACAGATACGCAGTATTTT.

This clone was seen only a few times. This chain joins TRBV11-2 and TRBJ2-5, with a weak D call TRBD1 (5 bases). V dropped 2 bases and J dropped 2 bases, with 9 bases sitting between them. From germline, CDR1 is SGHAT and CDR2 FQNNGV. The CDR3 length is 14 residues. The CDR3 sequence is CASSLNPGQETQYF. The CDR3 nucleotides are TGTGCCAGCAGCTTAAATCCAGGGCAAGAGACCCAGTACTTC.

V usage is TRBV19 and J usage is TRBJ1-5; D gene ambiguous. CDR3 length equals 14 residues. Per germline, CDR1 LNHDA and CDR2 SQIVND (reference sequence). Trimming removed 3 bases at V and 2 bases at J, with 8 bases between. The DNA for the CDR3 is TGTGCCAGTAGTATCTCGCAGGGCAATCAGCCCCAGCATTTT. Encoded protein: CASSISQGNQPQHF.

This clone was observed a few times. The V and J genes are TRBV5-4 and TRBJ1-6; the D is unclear. The CDR3 covers 15 residues. Germline V CDR1 and CDR2: SGHNT, YYREEE (reference sequence). The ends were cut back, 0 bases at V and 8 bases at J, with 12 bases in the middle. In DNA, the CDR3 is TGTGCCAGCAGCTTGGACTTTAGCGGAGATTCACCCCTCCACTTT. Encoded protein: CASSLDFSGDSPLHF.

This clone occurred a few times. The chain joins TRBV6-2 or TRBV6-3 to TRBJ2-2, with TRBD1 matching over 7 bases. The CDR3 contains 17 residues. The germline CDR1 and CDR2 sequences are MNHEY and SVGEGT. With 0 bases clipped from V and 2 bases from J, the junction kept 6 bases outside the gene matches. CDR3: CASSYSKTGINTGELFF. The CDR3 DNA is TGTGCCAGCAGTTACTCGAAGACAGGGATTAACACCGGGGAGCTGTTTTTT.

This chain uses TRBV10-3 with TRBJ2-7; no reliable D call. V shed 4 bases and J shed 2 bases, with 12 bases lying between them. The CDR3 loop spans 14 amino acids. Germline values: CDR1 ENHRY, CDR2 SYGVKD. CDR3 nucleotide sequence: TGTGCCATCAGTGGCGGTGGGTACCCCTACGAGCAGTACTTC. Protein product: CAISGGGYPYEQYF.

In nucleotides, the CDR3 is TGTGCCAGCAGCTTGTTTGGGGGGGATCCGGTAAATACGCAGTATTTT. Translated, it gives CASSLFGGDPVNTQYF. The V and J genes are TRBV5-4 and TRBJ2-3; 7 bases agree with TRBD2. Unmatched junction bases numbered 12, after V lost 1 base and J lost 7 bases. CDR3 length equals 16 residues. Germline V gene lookup returns CDR1 SGHNT and CDR2 YYREEE (reference sequence).

The gene calls are TRBV27 and TRBJ1-2; TRBD1 matches 11 bases. Unmatched junction bases numbered 4, after V lost 3 bases and J lost 4 bases. The CDR3 is made up of 15 amino acids. Germline values: CDR1 MNHEY, CDR2 SMNVEV (reference sequence). The CDR3 region is CASSFRTGGAYGYTF. The CDR3 DNA reads as TGTGCCAGCAGTTTTCGGACAGGGGGCGCCTATGGCTACACCTTC.

The V gene is TRBV6-7, the J gene TRBJ1-2, with D perhaps TRBD1 (6 bases). TRBV6-7 has ORF status, its function being uncertain. V was pared by 0 bases and J by 4 bases, with 12 bases between. The CDR3 is made up of 15 amino acids. The DNA for the CDR3 is TGTGCCAGCAGTTACTCGTCAGGGGTCGGCTATGGCTACACCTTC. Translation gives CASSYSSGVGYGYTF.

The gene calls are TRBV28 and TRBJ1-2, with 9 bases fitting TRBD1. V gave up 10 bases and J gave up 7 bases; unmatched junction bases: 13. The length of the CDR3 is 14 residues. Germline assignment: CDR1 MDHEN and CDR2 SYDVKM. The CDR3 here is CAIALTGGKGGYTF. The CDR3 coding sequence is TGTGCCATCGCCTTGACAGGGGGTAAAGGTGGCTACACCTTC.

The chain has TRBV28 and TRBJ1-2, with a weak D call TRBD1 (6 bases). The CDR3 covers 13 residues. V lost 5 bases, J lost 8 bases, and 15 bases lay in between. Germline loops: CDR1 MDHEN, CDR2 SYDVKM. The CDR3 protein is CASSQIQGGGYTF. In nucleotides, the CDR3 is TGTGCCAGCAGTCAGATACAGGGAGGGGGCTACACCTTC.

The chain is built from TRBV11-2 and TRBJ1-2; maybe TRBD1 (6 bases). Per the germline V gene, CDR1 is SGHAT and CDR2 is FQNNGV. The V end lost 5 bases, the J end lost 5 bases, and 21 bases lay between the germline ends. CDR3 length equals 16 residues. CDR3 in amino acids: CASSQFRDTERYGYTF. CDR3 coding DNA: TGTGCCAGCAGCCAATTCCGGGACACGGAGAGGTATGGCTACACCTTC.

The V gene is TRBV6-5, the J gene TRBJ2-3; no clear D gene. Germline loops: CDR1 MNHEY, CDR2 SVGAGI. V shed 6 bases and J shed 1 base, with 8 bases lying between them. The CDR3 length is 13 residues. The CDR3 reads CASRVPGTDTQYF. CDR3 sequence (DNA): TGTGCCAGCAGAGTGCCAGGCACAGATACGCAGTATTTT.

This clone has just a few counts. The chain joins TRBV5-1 to TRBJ1-1; D not certain. The CDR3 is 14 residues long. V shed 0 bases and J shed 5 bases, with 11 bases lying between them. Germline lookup yields CDR1 SGHRS and CDR2 YFSETQ. The CDR3 region is CASSLGREETEAFF. The CDR3 bases are TGCGCCAGCAGCTTGGGGAGGGAGGAAACTGAAGCTTTCTTT.

The chain uses TRBV24-1 and TRBJ2-3; 7 bases match TRBD1. The CDR3 is 15 residues long. Germline V lookup: CDR1 KGHDR, CDR2 SFDVKD. With V trimmed by 2 bases and J by 1 base, 2 bases remained unmatched. The CDR3 spells CATSDWTGGTDTQYF. CDR3 DNA: TGTGCCACCAGTGATTGGACAGGTGGCACAGATACGCAGTATTTT.

V is TRBV9 and J is TRBJ2-1, with no clear D. Germline CDR1 SGDLS, CDR2 YYNGEE. The CDR3 is made up of 13 amino acids. Trimming left V 0 bases short and J 9 bases short, with 10 bases between. This CDR3 reads CASSVDDSTEQFF. CDR3 nucleotide sequence: TGTGCCAGCAGCGTAGACGATAGCACTGAGCAGTTCTTC.

The rearrangement links TRBV3-1 (or the pseudogene TRBV3-2) to TRBJ1-5; D ambiguous. Germline loops: CDR1 LGHDT, CDR2 YNNKEL (reference sequence). With 4 bases removed from V and 9 bases from J, the gap between germline ends came to 16 bases. This CDR3 is built from 14 residues. This CDR3 reads CASSLGLPGRPQHF. DNA of the CDR3: TGTGCCAGCAGCCTCGGCCTCCCAGGTAGGCCCCAGCATTTT.

The CDR3, as DNA: TGTGCCAGCGAACAGGGTAGCAATCAGCCCCAGCATTTT. Encoded protein: CASEQGSNQPQHF. The rearrangement links TRBV6-6 to TRBJ1-5; possible D gene TRBD1, 6 bases. The CDR3 is 13 residues long. V shed 8 bases and J shed 0 bases, with 8 bases lying between them. Germline V gene lookup returns CDR1 MNHNY and CDR2 SVGAGI (reference sequence).

This chain uses TRBV6-5 with TRBJ2-2, with 7 positions matching TRBD1. The CDR3 covers 14 residues. Trimming took 6 bases from V and 5 from J; bases not matched to a gene: 6. Germline V gene sequence: CDR1 MNHEY, CDR2 SVGAGI. CDR3 DNA: TGTGCCAGCAGCACAGGGGCGCGAACCGGGGAGCTGTTTTTT. Amino acid sequence: CASSTGARTGELFF.